This TCR beta chain was recorded in a study of T cell responses to AZD1222 COVID-19 vaccine. V lost 3 bases and J lost 5, with 22 bases in between. The CDR3 runs 16 residues. CDR1 is GTSNPN and CDR2 is SVGIG in the germline V gene (reference sequence). Sequenced by immunoSEQ multiplex PCR; TCRdb stores in-frame clones only, minus some. The sample contains 180,000 or so clones, more than 70% of which appear only once. This clone was detected only once. Its antigen is still unknown. Study-wide results and limits: A rise in Spike-specific TCR breadth and depth followed two AZD1222 doses. The sample set comprised mostly white British donors with more females, and clonal diversity was possibly underestimated.

J is TRBJ2-5 and V is TRBV30; D is unclear. The TCR comes from an adult who received the AZD1222 COVID-19 vaccine. Material: peripheral blood, obtained 28 days after the second AZD1222 dose. The CDR3 nucleotides read TGTGCCTGGAGCCCTGGGCCTAATCCCTTGATGGAGACCCAGTACTTC. It encodes CAWSPGPNPLMETQYF.